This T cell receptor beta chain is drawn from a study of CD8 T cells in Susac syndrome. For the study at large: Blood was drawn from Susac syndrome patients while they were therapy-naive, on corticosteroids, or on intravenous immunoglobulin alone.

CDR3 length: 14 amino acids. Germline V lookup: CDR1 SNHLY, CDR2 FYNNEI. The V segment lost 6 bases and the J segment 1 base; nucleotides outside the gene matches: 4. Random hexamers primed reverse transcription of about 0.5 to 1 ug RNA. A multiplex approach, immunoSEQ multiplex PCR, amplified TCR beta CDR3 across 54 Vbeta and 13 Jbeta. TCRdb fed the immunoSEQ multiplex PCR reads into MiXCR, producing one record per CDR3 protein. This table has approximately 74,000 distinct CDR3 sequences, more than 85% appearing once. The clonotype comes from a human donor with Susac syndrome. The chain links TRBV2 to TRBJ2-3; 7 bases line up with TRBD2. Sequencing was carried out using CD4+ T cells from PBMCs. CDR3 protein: CASSGRKGTDTQYF. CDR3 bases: TGTGCCAGCAGCGGGAGGAAGGGCACAGATACGCAGTATTTT.